The 18 T cell receptor beta chains reported below all come from one sample, sequenced in a study of human T cells and chemical hapten exposure. TCRdb analysed the 5' RACE reads with MiXCR anew, one entry per CDR3 protein. The sample has approximately 110,000 distinct CDR3 sequences, approximately 20% seen once. The authors extracted total RNA from unfractionated whole blood. Source of these receptors: a human donor in good health.

The chain carries TRBV6-2 or TRBV6-3 and TRBJ2-3; 9 bases align to TRBD2. The germline gives CDR1 MNHEY, CDR2 SVGEGT. The CDR3 has 15 residues. The trim removed 2 bases at V and 4 bases at J, leaving 4 bases unmatched. The CDR3 DNA sequence: TGTGCCAGCAGTTACGCGGGAGGGAGCGCAGATACGCAGTATTTT. Its protein is CASSYAGGSADTQYF.

This rearrangement joins TRBV28 to TRBJ1-2, with a weak D call TRBD1 (5 bases). CDR3 size: 14 residues. Trimming removed 3 bases at V and 3 bases at J, with 11 bases between. The germline gives CDR1 MDHEN, CDR2 SYDVKM. The CDR3 nucleotides read TGTGCCAGCAGTTTGGGACCCTTCGACTATGGCTACACCTTC. Translation gives CASSLGPFDYGYTF.

This clonotype appeared a few times. This sequence joins TRBV11-2 and TRBJ1-1, with 7 bases identical to TRBD1. The CDR3 has 14 amino acids. V lost 1 base, J lost 8 bases, and 7 bases stayed unmatched. CDR1 is SGHAT and CDR2 is FQNNGV in the germline V gene. The CDR3 bases are TGTGCCAGCAGCTTAGGGGGACAGCGAGCCGAAGCTTTCTTT. The encoded protein is CASSLGGQRAEAFF.

This clonotype has just a few counts. The chain is built from TRBV3-1 and TRBJ2-7; D is unclear. In germline, CDR1 is LGHDT, CDR2 YNNKEL (reference sequence). V dropped 4 bases and J dropped 5 bases, with 15 bases sitting between them. This CDR3 has 14 residues. The CDR3 region has the DNA TGTGCCAGCAGCCCCGTCGGTGACCGACACGAGCAGTACTTC. It translates to CASSPVGDRHEQYF.

This clonotype was seen only a few times. The chain employs TRBV18 and TRBJ1-2; possible D gene TRBD1, 6 bases. The V gene's germline CDR1 is KGHSH and CDR2 LQKENI. The CDR3 contains 17 residues. With 0 bases removed from V and 8 bases from J, the gap between germline ends came to 22 bases. For the CDR3, the DNA is TGTGCCAGCTCACCACCCTCTCAGGCGGCACAGGGAGGAGGCTACACCTTC. Amino acid sequence: CASSPPSQAAQGGGYTF.

The rearrangement joins TRBV6-5 to TRBJ2-6, with D unclear. Germline loops: CDR1 MNHEY, CDR2 SVGAGI. With 6 bases removed from V and 0 bases from J, the gap between germline ends came to 12 bases. The CDR3 contains 16 residues. The CDR3 DNA is TGTGCCAGCAGGCCGCAGGTCCGCTCTGGGGCCAACGTCCTGACTTTC. Translation gives CASRPQVRSGANVLTF.

This rearrangement joins TRBV5-5 to TRBJ2-7; D perhaps matches TRBD2 (5 bases). In germline, CDR1 is SGHKS, CDR2 YYEKEE (reference sequence). Trimming removed 3 bases from V and 0 bases from J, with 13 bases in between. This CDR3 comprises 15 residues. The CDR3 bases are TGTGCCAGCAGCTCCTGGACTGCTCACTCCTACGAGCAGTACTTC. Translated: CASSSWTAHSYEQYF.

J is TRBJ2-1 and V is TRBV24-1, with 7 bases fitting TRBD1. Losses at the gene ends were 0 bases for V and 10 bases for J; bases not matched to a gene: 5. The length of the CDR3 is 14 residues. CDR1 KGHDR and CDR2 SFDVKD come from the germline V gene. The CDR3 loop reads CATSDLRQGQEQFF. DNA for the CDR3: TGTGCCACCAGTGATTTGCGACAGGGCCAAGAGCAGTTCTTC.

The chain employs TRBV6-2 or TRBV6-3 and TRBJ1-2; D remains unclear. Germline V gene lookup returns CDR1 MNHEY and CDR2 SVGEGT. Trimming pared 2 bases from V and 2 bases from J, leaving 6 bases between. CDR3 length: 13 residues. The DNA for the CDR3 is TGTGCCAGCAGTTACGCAGCAAACTATGGCTACACCTTC. Protein product: CASSYAANYGYTF.

The rearrangement links TRBV28 to TRBJ2-5, with unresolved D. The germline V and J ends were trimmed by 8 bases and 5 bases, with 15 bases remaining between them. Per germline, CDR1 MDHEN and CDR2 SYDVKM. The length of the CDR3 is 13 residues. The chain's CDR3 is CASRSGPQETQYF. CDR3 bases: TGTGCCAGCCGCTCCGGGCCCCAGGAGACCCAGTACTTC.

There are a few counts of this clonotype. V gene TRBV7-2 combines with J gene TRBJ2-1; the D is unclear. Trimming shortened V by 5 bases and J by 2 bases, and 13 bases separated the two germline ends. The CDR3 has 15 amino acids. Germline V gene data show CDR1 as SGHTA and CDR2 as FQGNSA. Here the CDR3 reads CASSGNGSPYNEQFF. CDR3 nucleotide sequence: TGTGCCAGCAGCGGGAATGGTAGTCCCTACAATGAGCAGTTCTTC.

Only a few counts were recorded for this clonotype. The chain couples TRBV28 to TRBJ2-7; D is unresolved. V lost 5 bases and J lost 2, with 10 bases in between. The CDR3 extends over 13 amino acids. Germline CDR1 reads MDHEN; CDR2 reads SYDVKM. The DNA for the CDR3 is TGTGCCAGCAGTCCCCCCCCGACCTACGAGCAGTACTTC. This encodes CASSPPPTYEQYF. The complete variable domain, with remaining parts taken from reference TRBV28 and TRBJ2-7, reads DVKVTQSSRYLVKRTGEKVFLECVQDMDHENMFWYRQDPGLGLRLIYFSYDVKMKEKGDIPEGYSVSREKKERFSLILESASTNQTSMYLCASSPPPTYEQYFGPGTRLTVT.

This clonotype was seen a handful of times. The rearrangement uses TRBV4-1 and TRBJ1-3; D is possibly TRBD1 (6 bases). V lost 2 bases, J lost 0 bases, and 14 bases lay in between. In germline, CDR1 is MGHRA, CDR2 YSYEKL. This CDR3 is 17 amino acids long. DNA for the CDR3: TGCGCCAGCAGCCAAACCGCCCCCAGGGGCTCTGGAAACACCATATATTTT. Amino acid sequence: CASSQTAPRGSGNTIYF.

The rearrangement joins TRBV4-1 to TRBJ2-5; D gene ambiguous. CDR3 length: 13 residues. The germline V and J ends were trimmed by 4 bases and 5 bases, with 11 bases remaining between them. CDR1 is MGHRA, CDR2 YSYEKL, per germline. CDR3 bases: TGCGCCAGCAGCCCATATAGAAGGGAGACCCAGTACTTC. This gives the protein CASSPYRRETQYF.

V and J are TRBV20-1 and TRBJ2-3; weak D call: TRBD2 (6 bases). Germline-derived CDR1 and CDR2 are DFQATT and SNEGSKA (reference sequence). The V and J ends lost 0 bases and 2 bases respectively, with 18 bases between them. The CDR3 spans 17 residues. The CDR3 DNA follows: TGCAGTGCTAGAGATCTCCTGGGGGGAATTCTCACAGATACGCAGTATTTT. Translated: CSARDLLGGILTDTQYF.

The CDR3 coding sequence is TGCGCCAGCAGTCAATCACGGGCCGCCGCGGGGGAGACCCAGTACTTC. It yields the protein CASSQSRAAAGETQYF. The rearrangement uses TRBV23-1 and TRBJ2-5; D perhaps matches TRBD2 (6 bases). TRBV23-1 is an ORF for which the function is uncertain. The V end was cut by 0 bases, the J end by 5 bases, with 16 bases between. The CDR3 contains 16 residues.

The chain couples TRBV28 to TRBJ2-1; 10 bases line up with TRBD1. Germline assignment: CDR1 MDHEN and CDR2 SYDVKM. The V and J ends lost 6 bases and 3 bases, in that order; junction bases with no gene match: 8. This CDR3 region has 16 residues. CDR3 amino acids: CASSLRDRGFYNEQFF. The CDR3 nucleotides read TGTGCCAGCAGCCTCCGGGACAGGGGTTTCTACAATGAGCAGTTCTTC. The full variable domain, in which reference TRBV28 and TRBJ2-1 provide the parts outside the CDR3, is DVKVTQSSRYLVKRTGEKVFLECVQDMDHENMFWYRQDPGLGLRLIYFSYDVKMKEKGDIPEGYSVSREKKERFSLILESASTNQTSMYLCASSLRDRGFYNEQFFGPGTRLTVL.

This sequence joins TRBV19 and TRBJ1-2, with D perhaps matching TRBD1 (5 bases). CDR1 LNHDA and CDR2 SQIVND come from the germline V gene (reference sequence). There are 16 residues in the CDR3. Trimming left V 2 bases short and J 5 bases short, with 18 bases between. CDR3: CASSIQGSDPVYGYTF. CDR3 nucleotides: TGTGCCAGTAGTATACAGGGATCGGATCCAGTGTATGGCTACACCTTC. The full variable domain, completed using reference TRBV19 and TRBJ1-2, is DGGITQSPKYLFRKEGQNVTLSCEQNLNHDAMYWYRQDPGQGLRLIYYSQIVNDFQKGDIAEGYSVSREKKESFPLTVTSAQKNPTAFYLCASSIQGSDPVYGYTFGSGTRLTVV.